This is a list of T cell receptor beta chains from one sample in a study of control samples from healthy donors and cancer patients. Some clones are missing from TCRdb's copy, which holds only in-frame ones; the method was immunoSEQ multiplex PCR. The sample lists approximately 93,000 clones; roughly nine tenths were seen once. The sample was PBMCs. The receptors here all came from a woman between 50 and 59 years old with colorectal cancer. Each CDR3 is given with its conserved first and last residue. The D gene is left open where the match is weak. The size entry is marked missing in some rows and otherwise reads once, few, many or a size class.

cdr3_nt: TGTGCCAGCAGCCCTTGGTGGGGAGGCACTGAAGCTTTCTTT
cdr3_aa: CASSPWWGGTEAFF
v_call: TRBV3-1/TRBV3-2
j_call: TRBJ1-1
d_call: .
clone_size: few

cdr3_nt: TGTGCCTGGAGTAGGCCCGCTGCCTCCTACAATGAGCAGTTCTTC
cdr3_aa: CAWSRPAASYNEQFF
v_call: TRBV30
j_call: TRBJ2-1
d_call: .
clone_size: .

cdr3_nt: TGTGCCAGCAGTGCCGGACAGGAAAGCTATGGCTACACCTTC
cdr3_aa: CASSAGQESYGYTF
v_call: TRBV25-1
j_call: TRBJ1-2
d_call: TRBD1
clone_size: .

cdr3_nt: TGCAGCGTTGTGGGGGAGGGGGCGAACACCGGGGAGCTGTTTTTT
cdr3_aa: CSVVGEGANTGELFF
v_call: TRBV29-1
j_call: TRBJ2-2
d_call: .
clone_size: .

cdr3_nt: TGTGCCAGCAGCCCCGGACTCCCTTTTGGGCAGTATTTT
cdr3_aa: CASSPGLPFGQYF
v_call: TRBV3-1/TRBV3-2
j_call: TRBJ2-3
d_call: .
clone_size: .

cdr3_nt: TGTGCCAGCTCACCCCCAGGAGCGGGGGGGGGCCAAGAGACCCAGTACTTC
cdr3_aa: CASSPPGAGGGQETQYF
v_call: TRBV18
j_call: TRBJ2-5
d_call: TRBD2
clone_size: few

cdr3_nt: TGTGCCAGCTCACGGGAAAGTTGGGGCGGCGGTAACTATGGCTACACCTTC
cdr3_aa: CASSRESWGGGNYGYTF
v_call: TRBV18
j_call: TRBJ1-2
d_call: .
clone_size: .

cdr3_nt: TGTGCCAGCTCAAGGGAGACCGGGGAGCTGTTTTTT
cdr3_aa: CASSRETGELFF
v_call: TRBV18
j_call: TRBJ2-2
d_call: .
clone_size: .

cdr3_nt: TGTGCCAGCAGCCAAGAAGGGGCAGATACGCAGTATTTT
cdr3_aa: CASSQEGADTQYF
v_call: TRBV3-1/TRBV3-2
j_call: TRBJ2-3
d_call: .
clone_size: .

cdr3_nt: TGTGCCAGCCGCCGACAGGGCGGCTCTGGAAACACCATATATTTT
cdr3_aa: CASRRQGGSGNTIYF
v_call: TRBV6-5
j_call: TRBJ1-3
d_call: TRBD1
clone_size: .

cdr3_nt: TGTGCCATCAGTCAACAGGGGGCAGATAGCACAGATACGCAGTATTTT
cdr3_aa: CAISQQGADSTDTQYF
v_call: TRBV10-3
j_call: TRBJ2-3
d_call: TRBD1
clone_size: once

cdr3_nt: TGTGCCTGGAGGCCACAGGGGAGCGAGACCCAGTACTTC
cdr3_aa: CAWRPQGSETQYF
v_call: TRBV30
j_call: TRBJ2-5
d_call: TRBD1
clone_size: .

cdr3_nt: TGTGCCAGTAGCCCATGGGGGGATACTGGCTATGGCTACACCTTC
cdr3_aa: CASSPWGDTGYGYTF
v_call: TRBV19
j_call: TRBJ1-2
d_call: .
clone_size: .

cdr3_nt: TGTGCCAGCACGCAAGGGGGGAGCACTGAAGCTTTCTTT
cdr3_aa: CASTQGGSTEAFF
v_call: TRBV6-5
j_call: TRBJ1-1
d_call: .
clone_size: .

cdr3_nt: TGTGCCAGTAGTAAGGTGTGGGTAGGCGGCTACACCTTC
cdr3_aa: CASSKVWVGGYTF
v_call: TRBV19
j_call: TRBJ1-2
d_call: .
clone_size: .

cdr3_nt: TGCGCCAGCAGCCAAGGGTATACGAACACTGAAGCTTTCTTT
cdr3_aa: CASSQGYTNTEAFF
v_call: TRBV4-3
j_call: TRBJ1-1
d_call: .
clone_size: .

cdr3_nt: TGTGCCACCAGTGATTTGAACAGTGAAGCTTTCTTT
cdr3_aa: CATSDLNSEAFF
v_call: TRBV24-1
j_call: TRBJ1-1
d_call: .
clone_size: .

cdr3_nt: TGTGCCAGCAGCTTAGCACACGCCAAAAACATTCAGTACTTC
cdr3_aa: CASSLAHAKNIQYF
v_call: TRBV7-2
j_call: TRBJ2-4
d_call: .
clone_size: .

cdr3_nt: TGTGCCAGCAGCAGGAACACAGATACGCAGTATTTT
cdr3_aa: CASSRNTDTQYF
v_call: TRBV5-8
j_call: TRBJ2-3
d_call: .
clone_size: .

cdr3_nt: TGCAGTGCTAGTACCCTTTCTCGGGGGGGCAATGAGCAGTTCTTC
cdr3_aa: CSASTLSRGGNEQFF
v_call: TRBV20-1
j_call: TRBJ2-1
d_call: TRBD2
clone_size: .

cdr3_nt: TGTGCCAGCAGCTACAGGGGATCGGGGGGCACTGAAGCTTTCTTT
cdr3_aa: CASSYRGSGGTEAFF
v_call: TRBV3-1/TRBV3-2
j_call: TRBJ1-1
d_call: TRBD1
clone_size: .

cdr3_nt: TGCGCCAGCAGCTTGGCGGGCCTCGGCTATGGCTACACCTTC
cdr3_aa: CASSLAGLGYGYTF
v_call: TRBV5-1
j_call: TRBJ1-2
d_call: .
clone_size: .

cdr3_nt: TGTGCCATCAGTGAGGGGAGAGGGGTGAACACTGAAGCTTTCTTT
cdr3_aa: CAISEGRGVNTEAFF
v_call: TRBV10-3
j_call: TRBJ1-1
d_call: .
clone_size: .

cdr3_nt: TGTGCCAGCTCACCTCTAACAGGTCTGGGAGATACGCAGTATTTT
cdr3_aa: CASSPLTGLGDTQYF
v_call: TRBV18
j_call: TRBJ2-3
d_call: .
clone_size: .

cdr3_nt: TGTGCCATCAGTGAGGCGGGGGATAGCAATCAGCCCCAGCATTTT
cdr3_aa: CAISEAGDSNQPQHF
v_call: TRBV10-3
j_call: TRBJ1-5
d_call: .
clone_size: .

cdr3_nt: TGTGCCAGCAGCTTTAGCGGGGGGGGCACCGGGGAGCTGTTTTTT
cdr3_aa: CASSFSGGGTGELFF
v_call: TRBV7-2
j_call: TRBJ2-2
d_call: TRBD2
clone_size: .

cdr3_nt: TGTGCCAGTACTAGGAGGAACTATGGCTACACCTTC
cdr3_aa: CASTRRNYGYTF
v_call: TRBV19
j_call: TRBJ1-2
d_call: .
clone_size: .